This T cell receptor beta chain was sequenced in a study of siplizumab effects on memory and regulatory T cells. Clones were sequenced by immunoSEQ multiplex PCR, and TCRdb holds only the in-frame ones, with some missing. This repertoire shows 90,000 to 120,000 clones, about 95% found once; its top ten account for under 0.7%. This CDR3 spans 12 amino acids. Germline values: CDR1 SEHNR, CDR2 FQNEAQ (reference sequence). Trimming cost V 5 bases and J 8 bases, with 11 bases left between them. The chain employs TRBV7-9 and TRBJ2-3; D might be TRBD2 (5 bases). The specimen was Tregs sorted from blood. This receptor was obtained from a human donor in good health. The CDR3 here is CASSIPLATQYF. In nucleotides, the CDR3 is TGTGCCAGCAGCATACCCCTAGCTACGCAGTATTTT.